These 27 T cell receptor beta chains originate from one sample sequenced in a study of cytomegalovirus exposure and HLA in healthy donors (dated by TCRdb to 2016 to 2017). The library was produced with the immunoSEQ multiplex PCR assay. A mixture of 60 forward primers for TCR Vbeta segments and 13 reverse primers for TCR Jbeta segments was used in the multiplex PCR. The source is immuneACCESS, and TCRdb retained only in-frame sequences with V and J called. Part of the clones is not carried over; for the studies checked, unresolved V genes explain less than half of this, and the remainder is unexplained. The sample table holds fewer than 200,000 clones, of which roughly 75% were seen once. In total, the top ten clones hold 4.5% to 6% of the sample. Sequenced material: PBMCs. These receptors all come from a man between 40 and 49 years old in good health and CMV-seronegative.

The gene calls are TRBV15 and TRBJ2-7, with TRBD1 matching over 7 bases. This CDR3 is 14 amino acids long. Germline CDR1 and CDR2: LNHNV and YYDKDF (reference sequence). Trimming cost V 3 bases and J 5 bases; bases outside gene matches: 7. CDR3 sequence (DNA): TGTGCCACCAGCAGGGGGGAACAGGGGCACGAGCAGTACTTC. Protein sequence: CATSRGEQGHEQYF.

This chain links TRBV5-8 with TRBJ2-7; 11 bases fit TRBD2. Germline CDR1 reads SGHTS; CDR2 reads YDEGEE. The V gene end was trimmed by 4 bases and the J gene end by 2 bases; junction bases not matched to a gene: 8. CDR3 length: 16 amino acids. CDR3 nucleotides: TGTGCCAGCAGCGCGCCACCGGGACTAGCGGCCTACGAGCAGTACTTC. Translation gives CASSAPPGLAAYEQYF.

This clone was counted a single time. The CDR3 here is CASSSGQINEKLFF. CDR3 bases: TGTGCCAGCAGCTCGGGACAGATTAATGAAAAACTGTTTTTT. This sequence joins TRBV5-5 and TRBJ1-4; 7 bases align to TRBD1. The J segment lost 4 bases and the V segment lost 3 bases, leaving 3 bases of the junction unmatched. This CDR3 comprises 14 residues. Germline V CDR1 and CDR2: SGHKS, YYEKEE (reference sequence).

This clone was seen a few times. The chain links TRBV10-3 to TRBJ2-7; 9 nucleotides match TRBD2. Germline CDR1 and CDR2: ENHRY and SYGVKD. J was trimmed by 2 bases and V by 0 bases; bases with no gene match: 5. CDR3 length: 16 amino acids. CDR3 region: CAISESRAGGPYEQYF. Here the CDR3 DNA reads TGTGCCATCAGTGAGTCGAGGGCGGGGGGGCCCTACGAGCAGTACTTC.

The chain uses TRBV5-1 and TRBJ2-7; 8 nucleotides align to TRBD2. Germline CDR1 and CDR2: SGHRS and YFSETQ. J lost 5 bases, V lost 2 bases, and 3 bases had no gene match. The CDR3 covers 13 residues. The CDR3 nucleotides are TGCGCCAGCAGCTTAGCGGGAGTAAACGAGCAGTACTTC. This encodes CASSLAGVNEQYF. The full variable domain, in which reference TRBV5-1 and TRBJ2-7 provide the parts outside the CDR3, is KAGVTQTPRYLIKTRGQQVTLSCSPISGHRSVSWYQQTPGQGLQFLFEYFSETQRNKGNFPGRFSGRQFSNSRSEMNVSTLELGDSALYLCASSLAGVNEQYFGPGTRLTVT.

The chain uses TRBV5-4 and TRBJ1-2, with D perhaps matching TRBD1 (6 bases). This CDR3 contains 14 residues. The V end lost 4 bases, the J end lost 0 bases, and 10 bases lay between the germline ends. Germline V lookup: CDR1 SGHNT, CDR2 YYREEE (reference sequence). DNA for the CDR3: TGTGCCAGCAGCCAACGGACAGCTAACTATGGCTACACCTTC. Protein product: CASSQRTANYGYTF.

The chain carries TRBV19 and TRBJ2-2; 14 bases fit TRBD2. Per the germline V gene, CDR1 is LNHDA and CDR2 is SQIVND (reference sequence). This CDR3 contains 18 residues. J gave up 7 bases and V 1 base, and 8 bases lay outside the gene matches. CDR3 protein: CASSIGGLAGVLIGELFF. For the CDR3, the DNA is TGTGCCAGTAGTATAGGGGGACTAGCGGGAGTTTTAATCGGGGAGCTGTTTTTT.

The chain uses TRBV28 and TRBJ2-7; tentative D call: TRBD2 (6 bases). Germline V CDR1 and CDR2: MDHEN, SYDVKM. The CDR3 loop spans 16 amino acids. Trimming stripped 8 bases from V and 0 bases from J, with 20 bases between. The CDR3 spells CASSTPIRGSSYEQYF. The DNA for the CDR3 is TGTGCCAGCTCAACTCCCATTCGGGGGAGCTCCTACGAGCAGTACTTC.

The V and J genes are TRBV7-7 and TRBJ2-5; 7 nucleotides line up with TRBD2. Germline lookup yields CDR1 SSHAT and CDR2 FNYEAQ (reference sequence). This CDR3 has 14 residues. With 5 bases clipped from V and 2 bases from J, the junction kept 5 bases outside the gene matches. The CDR3 region is CASSGGGGQETQYF. In nucleotides, the CDR3 is TGTGCCAGCAGCGGCGGCGGGGGACAAGAGACCCAGTACTTC.

The chain has TRBV11-2 and TRBJ2-2; D is undetermined. Germline assignment: CDR1 SGHAT and CDR2 FQNNGV. V lost 5 bases and J 1 base, leaving 11 bases between the germline ends. The CDR3 runs 15 residues. As DNA, the CDR3 is TGTGCCAGCAGCCCGGCGACGGGGAACACCGGGGAGCTGTTTTTT. Protein product: CASSPATGNTGELFF.

The rearrangement uses TRBV7-9 and TRBJ2-3; 12 nucleotides match TRBD2. The germline CDR1 and CDR2 sequences are SEHNR and FQNEAQ (reference sequence). V lost 3 bases to trimming and J lost 6 bases; unmatched junction nucleotides: 1. This CDR3 comprises 14 residues. In DNA form, the CDR3 reads TGTGCCAGCAGCTTCGGGACTAGCGGGGATACGCAGTATTTT. This translates into CASSFGTSGDTQYF. The full variable domain, completed using reference TRBV7-9 and TRBJ2-3, is DTGVSQNPRHKITKRGQNVTFRCDPISEHNRLYWYRQTLGQGPEFLTYFQNEAQLEKSRLLSDRFSAERPKGSFSTLEIQRTEQGDSAMYLCASSFGTSGDTQYFGPGTRLTVL.

The chain joins TRBV7-2 to TRBJ2-7; 7 nucleotides match TRBD1. V was pared by 5 bases and J by 3 bases, with 10 bases of the junction left unmatched. The CDR3 spans 15 residues. Germline CDR1 reads SGHTA; CDR2 reads FQGNSA. The CDR3 DNA is TGTGCCAGCAGCCCAGGGGGAATCGGATTCTACGAGCAGTACTTC. The encoded protein is CASSPGGIGFYEQYF.

In its sample, this clone was seen a few times. This chain uses TRBV5-1 with TRBJ2-7; a weak D match, TRBD1 (6 bases). V shed 4 bases and J shed 2 bases, with 13 bases lying between them. The CDR3 totals 14 residues. Germline-derived CDR1 and CDR2 are SGHRS and YFSETQ. The CDR3 spells CASSLSQGPYEQYF. CDR3 nucleotides: TGCGCCAGCAGCCTTTCTCAGGGGCCCTACGAGCAGTACTTC.

The chain recombines TRBV6-1 with TRBJ1-2; D possibly corresponds to TRBD1 (5 bases). Germline CDR1 is MNHNS and CDR2 is SASEGT. This CDR3 comprises 15 residues. Trimming pared 6 bases from V and 8 bases from J, leaving 22 bases between. The CDR3 DNA sequence: TGTGCCAGCAGGGTAACAGGAAATGGAGCGGGGGGCTACACCTTC. Protein: CASRVTGNGAGGYTF.

The rearrangement uses TRBV4-3 and TRBJ1-3; the match to TRBD1 covers 8 bases. V dropped 3 bases and J dropped 1; count of bases not matched to a gene: 5. Germline V lookup: CDR1 LGHNA, CDR2 YSLEER. The length of the CDR3 is 16 residues. Here the CDR3 reads CASSQGTGGSGNTIYF. CDR3 DNA sequence: TGCGCCAGCAGCCAGGGGACAGGCGGGTCTGGAAACACCATATATTTT.

This chain uses TRBV15 with TRBJ1-6; D remains ambiguous. Germline V gives CDR1 LNHNV, CDR2 YYDKDF (reference sequence). Trimming left V 8 bases short and J 0 bases short, with 8 bases between. The CDR3 is made up of 14 amino acids. This CDR3 is CATESSSYNSPLHF. The CDR3 DNA sequence: TGTGCCACCGAATCGAGCTCCTATAATTCACCCCTCCACTTT.

V is TRBV19 and J is TRBJ2-7; 10 positions match TRBD1. The CDR3 contains 15 residues. Losses at the gene ends were 5 bases for V and 1 base for J; bases not matched to a gene: 5. CDR1 is LNHDA, CDR2 SQIVND, per germline (reference sequence). The CDR3 spells CASSFRDRGSYEQYF. Here the CDR3 DNA reads TGTGCCAGTAGTTTCCGGGACAGGGGTTCCTACGAGCAGTACTTC.

The chain employs TRBV7-8 and TRBJ2-3, with a possible D match to TRBD2 (6 bases). Between the trimmed V and J ends, which lost 3 bases and 0 bases, there was a span of 13 bases. The CDR3 is made up of 16 amino acids. The germline V gene encodes CDR1 SGHVS and CDR2 FQNEAQ. The CDR3 DNA is TGTGCCAGCAGCTTCATGGGACTGGGTAGCACAGATACGCAGTATTTT. Translation gives CASSFMGLGSTDTQYF.

The genes are TRBV9 and TRBJ2-7; 7 nucleotides line up with TRBD1. With V trimmed by 2 bases and J by 4 bases, 12 bases remained unmatched. The CDR3 length is 16 residues. The germline V gene has CDR1 SGDLS and CDR2 YYNGEE. The CDR3: CASSVAPATGFYEQYF. The CDR3 DNA reads as TGTGCCAGCAGCGTTGCCCCCGCGACAGGGTTTTACGAGCAGTACTTC. Full variable domain (missing parts from reference TRBV9 and TRBJ2-7): DSGVTQTPKHLITATGQRVTLRCSPRSGDLSVYWYQQSLDQGLQFLIQYYNGEERAKGNILERFSAQQFPDLHSELNLSSLELGDSALYFCASSVAPATGFYEQYFGPGTRLTVT.

To note about this clone: The junction does not match germline at one end; this may be a read error. This chain uses TRBV7-9 with TRBJ1-6; D is possibly TRBD1 (6 bases). The CDR3 has 12 residues. The germline V gene encodes CDR1 SEHNR and CDR2 FQNEAQ (reference sequence). The CDR3, as DNA: TGTTCCAGCAGCAGGGGAGGGTCACCCCTCCACTTT. This gives the protein CSSSRGGSPLHF.

The chain joins TRBV5-5 to TRBJ1-5; D is perhaps TRBD1 (6 bases). This CDR3 region has 16 residues. V gave up 0 bases and J gave up 3 bases, with 13 bases separating them. CDR1 and CDR2 (germline): SGHKS, YYEKEE (reference sequence). The CDR3 loop reads CASSLVMWGLNQPQHF. As DNA, the CDR3 is TGTGCCAGCAGCTTGGTAATGTGGGGGCTCAATCAGCCCCAGCATTTT.

The chain links TRBV6-5 to TRBJ1-2, with D unresolved. CDR3 size: 14 residues. CDR1 is MNHEY, CDR2 SVGAGI, per germline. Trimming removed 6 bases at V and 0 bases at J, with 11 bases between. The CDR3 protein is CASRRLAANYGYTF. The CDR3 coding sequence is TGTGCCAGCAGGCGGCTGGCAGCTAACTATGGCTACACCTTC.

The chain is built from TRBV18 and TRBJ1-1, with 8 bases aligning to TRBD1. Germline lookup yields CDR1 KGHSH and CDR2 LQKENI. The CDR3 has 12 amino acids. V lost 5 bases, J lost 6 bases, and 2 bases stayed unmatched. The CDR3 sequence: CASSGQGPEAFF. The CDR3 DNA reads as TGTGCCAGCTCAGGACAGGGACCTGAAGCTTTCTTT.

This chain joins TRBV27 and TRBJ1-5; 8 nucleotides match TRBD1. The CDR3 loop spans 17 amino acids. The J segment lost 4 bases and the V segment lost 5 bases, leaving 13 bases of the junction unmatched. Germline V CDR1 and CDR2: MNHEY, SMNVEV (reference sequence). The CDR3 protein is CASSPSLGDRSNQPQHF. In nucleotides, the CDR3 is TGTGCCAGCAGTCCCTCCCTAGGGGACAGGTCAAATCAGCCCCAGCATTTT.

This clone was seen just once. The rearrangement links TRBV2 to TRBJ2-7; TRBD2 is a possible D gene (6 bases). V lost 8 bases, J lost 0 bases, and 14 bases lay in between. This CDR3 is built from 14 residues. Germline V lookup: CDR1 SNHLY, CDR2 FYNNEI. CDR3 sequence: CASWDSSSSYEQYF. The CDR3 DNA reads as TGTGCCAGCTGGGACTCTTCGAGCTCCTACGAGCAGTACTTC. Full variable domain (rest looked up from reference TRBV2 and TRBJ2-7): EPEVTQTPSHQVTQMGQEVILRCVPISNHLYFYWYRQILGQKVEFLVSFYNNEISEKSEIFDDQFSVERPDGSNFTLKIRSTKLEDSAMYFCASWDSSSSYEQYFGPGTRLTVT.

The V and J genes are TRBV7-2 and TRBJ2-7; 7 bases line up with TRBD2. The V gene end was trimmed by 4 bases and the J gene end by 7 bases; junction bases not matched to a gene: 10. Germline lookup yields CDR1 SGHTA and CDR2 FQGNSA. The CDR3 has 14 residues. Here the CDR3 reads CASSSGGSLREQYF. The CDR3, as DNA: TGTGCCAGCAGCTCCGGGGGGAGTCTACGGGAGCAGTACTTC.

The chain carries TRBV21-1 and TRBJ2-2; the table's D call TRBD2 went unverified against the DNA. TRBV21-1 is described as a pseudogene. The CDR3 is 18 amino acids. In DNA form, the CDR3 reads TGTGCCAGCAGCCCCTCGGTGGGAGGGAGGAGTTGCACCGGGGAGCTGTTTTTT. This codes for CASSPSVGGRSCTGELFF.